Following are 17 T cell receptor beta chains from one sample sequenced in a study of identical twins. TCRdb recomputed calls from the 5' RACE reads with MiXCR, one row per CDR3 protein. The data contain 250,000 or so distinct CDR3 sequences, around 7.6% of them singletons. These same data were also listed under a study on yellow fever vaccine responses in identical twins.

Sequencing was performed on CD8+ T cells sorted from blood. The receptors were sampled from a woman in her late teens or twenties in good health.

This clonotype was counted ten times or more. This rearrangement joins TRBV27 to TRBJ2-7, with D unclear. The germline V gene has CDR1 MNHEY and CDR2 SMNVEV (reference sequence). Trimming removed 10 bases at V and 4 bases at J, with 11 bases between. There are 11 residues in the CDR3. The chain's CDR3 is CATGSSYEQYF. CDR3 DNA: TGTGCCACCGGTTCGAGTTACGAGCAGTACTTC.

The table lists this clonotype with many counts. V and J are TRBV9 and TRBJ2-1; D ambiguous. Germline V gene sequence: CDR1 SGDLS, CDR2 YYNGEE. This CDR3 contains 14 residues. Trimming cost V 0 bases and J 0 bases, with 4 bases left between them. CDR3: CASSVGSSYNEQFF. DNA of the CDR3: TGTGCCAGCAGCGTAGGGAGCTCCTACAATGAGCAGTTCTTC.

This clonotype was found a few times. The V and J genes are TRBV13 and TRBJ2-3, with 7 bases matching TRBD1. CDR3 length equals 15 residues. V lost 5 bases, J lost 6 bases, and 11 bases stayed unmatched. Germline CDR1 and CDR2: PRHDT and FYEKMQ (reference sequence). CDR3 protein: CASSRRTGGVDTQYF. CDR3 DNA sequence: TGTGCCAGCAGCCGGCGGACAGGCGGAGTGGATACGCAGTATTTT.

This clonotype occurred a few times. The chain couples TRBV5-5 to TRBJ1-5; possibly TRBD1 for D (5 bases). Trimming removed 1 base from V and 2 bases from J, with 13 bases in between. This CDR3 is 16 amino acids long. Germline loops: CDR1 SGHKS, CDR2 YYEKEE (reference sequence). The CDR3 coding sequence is TGTGCCAGCAGCTTGAGAGGGGATTGGGGCAATCAGCCCCAGCATTTT. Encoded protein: CASSLRGDWGNQPQHF.

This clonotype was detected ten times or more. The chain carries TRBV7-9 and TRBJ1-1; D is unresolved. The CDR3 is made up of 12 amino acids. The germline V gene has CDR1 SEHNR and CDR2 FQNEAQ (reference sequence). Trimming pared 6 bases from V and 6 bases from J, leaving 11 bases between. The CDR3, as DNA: TGTGCCAGCAGATTCCTGGCCCCTGAAGCTTTCTTT. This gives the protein CASRFLAPEAFF. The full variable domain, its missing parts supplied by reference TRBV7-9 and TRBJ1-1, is DTGVSQNPRHKITKRGQNVTFRCDPISEHNRLYWYRQTLGQGPEFLTYFQNEAQLEKSRLLSDRFSAERPKGSFSTLEIQRTEQGDSAMYLCASRFLAPEAFFGQGTRLTVV.

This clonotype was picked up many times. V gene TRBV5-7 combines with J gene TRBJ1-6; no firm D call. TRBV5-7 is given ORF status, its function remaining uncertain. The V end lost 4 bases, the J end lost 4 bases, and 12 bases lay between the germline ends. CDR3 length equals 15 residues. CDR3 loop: CASSPTRGYNSPLHF. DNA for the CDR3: TGTGCCAGCAGCCCCACGCGGGGTTATAATTCACCCCTCCACTTT.

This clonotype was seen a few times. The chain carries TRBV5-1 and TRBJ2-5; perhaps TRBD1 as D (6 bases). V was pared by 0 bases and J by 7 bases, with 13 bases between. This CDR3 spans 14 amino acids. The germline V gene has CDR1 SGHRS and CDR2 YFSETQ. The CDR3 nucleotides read TGCGCCAGCAGCTTGGTGATAGGGGGATTGACCCAGTACTTC. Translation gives CASSLVIGGLTQYF. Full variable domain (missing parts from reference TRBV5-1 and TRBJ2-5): KAGVTQTPRYLIKTRGQQVTLSCSPISGHRSVSWYQQTPGQGLQFLFEYFSETQRNKGNFPGRFSGRQFSNSRSEMNVSTLELGDSALYLCASSLVIGGLTQYFGPGTRLLVL.

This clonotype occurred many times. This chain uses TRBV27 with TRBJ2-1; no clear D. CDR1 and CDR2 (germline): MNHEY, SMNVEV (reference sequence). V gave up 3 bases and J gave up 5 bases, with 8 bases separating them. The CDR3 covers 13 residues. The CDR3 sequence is CASSLHLNNEQFF. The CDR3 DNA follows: TGTGCCAGCAGTTTGCACCTGAACAATGAGCAGTTCTTC.

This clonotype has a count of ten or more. This CDR3 is CASRPPGFYGYTF. Written as DNA, the CDR3 is TGTGCCAGCAGGCCCCCGGGTTTCTATGGCTACACCTTC. This chain uses TRBV6-1 with TRBJ1-2; D call uncertain. Germline assignment: CDR1 MNHNS and CDR2 SASEGT. Trimming took off 6 bases at V and 4 bases at J, with 12 bases between the two ends. The CDR3 is made up of 13 amino acids.

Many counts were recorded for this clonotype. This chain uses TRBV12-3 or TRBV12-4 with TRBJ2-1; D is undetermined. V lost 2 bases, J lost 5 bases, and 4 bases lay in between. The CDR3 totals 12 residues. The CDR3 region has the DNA TGTGCCAGCAGTTTATACAACAATGAGCAGTTCTTC. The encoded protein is CASSLYNNEQFF.

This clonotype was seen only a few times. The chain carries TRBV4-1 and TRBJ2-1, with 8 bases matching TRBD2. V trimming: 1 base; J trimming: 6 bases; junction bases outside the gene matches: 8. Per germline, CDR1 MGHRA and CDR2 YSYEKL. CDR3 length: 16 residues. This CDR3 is CASSQVPGGPGNEQFF. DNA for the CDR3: TGCGCCAGCAGCCAAGTCCCGGGGGGGCCGGGCAATGAGCAGTTCTTC.

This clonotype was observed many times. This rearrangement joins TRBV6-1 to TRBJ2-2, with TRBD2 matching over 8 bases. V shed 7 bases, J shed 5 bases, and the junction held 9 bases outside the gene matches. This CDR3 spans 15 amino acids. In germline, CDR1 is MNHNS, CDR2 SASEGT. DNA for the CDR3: TGTGCCAGCATCGAAGGGACTAGGGGGACCGGGGAGCTGTTTTTT. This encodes CASIEGTRGTGELFF.

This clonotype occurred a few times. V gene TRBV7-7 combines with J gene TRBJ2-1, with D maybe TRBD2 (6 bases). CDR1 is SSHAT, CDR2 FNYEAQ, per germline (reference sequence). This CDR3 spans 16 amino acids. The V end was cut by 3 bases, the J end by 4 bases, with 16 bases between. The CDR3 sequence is CASSFAPGLEYNEQFF. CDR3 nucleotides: TGTGCCAGCAGCTTCGCGCCGGGACTGGAATACAATGAGCAGTTCTTC.

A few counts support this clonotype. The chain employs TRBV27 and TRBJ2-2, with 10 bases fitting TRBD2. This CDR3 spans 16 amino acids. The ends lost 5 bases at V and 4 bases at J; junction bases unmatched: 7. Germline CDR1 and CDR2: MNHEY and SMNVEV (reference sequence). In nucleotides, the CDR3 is TGTGCCAGCAGTCCCCAGCGGGAGGGTTTCACCGGGGAGCTGTTTTTT. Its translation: CASSPQREGFTGELFF.

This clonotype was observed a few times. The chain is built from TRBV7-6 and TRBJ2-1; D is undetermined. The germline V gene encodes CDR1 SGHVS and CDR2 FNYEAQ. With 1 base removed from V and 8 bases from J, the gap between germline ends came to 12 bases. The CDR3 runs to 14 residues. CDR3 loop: CASSLGGGSDEQFF. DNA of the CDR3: TGTGCCAGCAGCTTAGGTGGTGGGTCAGATGAGCAGTTCTTC.

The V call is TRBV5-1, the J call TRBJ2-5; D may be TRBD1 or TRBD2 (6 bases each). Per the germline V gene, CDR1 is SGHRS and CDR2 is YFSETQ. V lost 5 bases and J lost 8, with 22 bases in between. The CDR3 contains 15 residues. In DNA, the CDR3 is TGCGCCAGCAGAGGCGCGTCGGGGGACAAGAGAACCCAGTACTTC. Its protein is CASRGASGDKRTQYF.

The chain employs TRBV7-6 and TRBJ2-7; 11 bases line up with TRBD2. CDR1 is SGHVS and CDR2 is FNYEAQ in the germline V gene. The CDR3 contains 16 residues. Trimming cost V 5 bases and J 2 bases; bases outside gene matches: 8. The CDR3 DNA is TGTGCCAGCAGCCACACCGGGACTAGCGGTCCCTACGAGCAGTACTTC. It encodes CASSHTGTSGPYEQYF.